The 10 T cell receptor beta chains below were found in one sample sequenced in a study of T cell changes during pregnancy in multiple sclerosis. Sequencing was performed with immunoSEQ multiplex PCR; in TCRdb, only in-frame clones are kept and a portion is missing. This sample carries about 75,000 clones, around 90% of them seen once, and the ten largest clones take about 0.9%. The sequenced sample was peripheral blood, obtained in the first trimester of pregnancy. The source of these receptors is a female donor in good health, enrolled as a control in a pregnancy study.

The chain uses TRBV19 and TRBJ1-1, with D maybe TRBD1 (5 bases). Trimming stripped 1 base from V and 5 bases from J, with 11 bases between. This CDR3 is built from 14 residues. Germline assignment: CDR1 LNHDA and CDR2 SQIVND (reference sequence). The CDR3 loop is CASSIVGGTTEAFF. The CDR3 DNA is TGTGCCAGTAGTATAGTAGGAGGGACGACTGAAGCTTTCTTT.

V and J are TRBV11-2 and TRBJ1-2; unclear D gene. Germline assignment: CDR1 SGHAT and CDR2 FQNNGV. Between the trimmed V and J ends, which lost 0 bases and 5 bases, there was a span of 7 bases. The CDR3 runs 13 residues. The CDR3 DNA reads as TGTGCCAGCAGCTTAGATAACATGTATGGCTACACCTTC. Its protein product is CASSLDNMYGYTF.

The chain combines TRBV5-4 with TRBJ2-3, with unresolved D. Germline V lookup: CDR1 SGHNT, CDR2 YYREEE (reference sequence). CDR3 length: 13 residues. Trimming took off 4 bases at V and 4 bases at J, with 10 bases between the two ends. CDR3: CASSPRRADTQYF. The CDR3 DNA is TGTGCCAGCAGCCCTCGTCGTGCAGATACGCAGTATTTT.

The CDR3 region is CASSPGVAGEGEQYF. The CDR3 DNA reads TGTGCCAGCTCACCAGGGGTAGCGGGAGAAGGGGAGCAGTACTTC. The V and J genes are TRBV18 and TRBJ2-7; TRBD2 matches at 9 bases. In germline, CDR1 is KGHSH, CDR2 LQKENI. V gave up 2 bases and J gave up 7 bases; unmatched junction bases: 9. This CDR3 comprises 15 residues.

The rearrangement links TRBV19 to TRBJ2-7, with TRBD1 identical over 10 bases. J lost 5 bases, V lost 8 bases, and 9 bases had no gene match. CDR3 length: 14 residues. The V gene's germline CDR1 is LNHDA and CDR2 SQIVND (reference sequence). CDR3 DNA: TGTGCCAGTCAAAAACCGGGACAGGGGAACGAGCAGTACTTC. This translates into CASQKPGQGNEQYF.

This clone occurred once. The chain uses TRBV15 and TRBJ1-2; TRBD1 matches 7 bases. This CDR3 has 15 amino acids. J lost 4 bases, V lost 1 base, and 6 bases had no gene match. CDR1 is LNHNV and CDR2 is YYDKDF in the germline V gene (reference sequence). CDR3 nucleotide sequence: TGTGCCACCAGCAGAGCCTTACAGGGGACCTATGGCTACACCTTC. It codes for CATSRALQGTYGYTF. Combining the CDR3 with reference TRBV15 and TRBJ1-2 gives the whole variable domain DAMVIQNPRYQVTQFGKPVTLSCSQTLNHNVMYWYQQKSSQAPKLLFHYYDKDFNNEADTPDNFQSRRPNTSFCFLDIRSPGLGDTAMYLCATSRALQGTYGYTFGSGTRLTVV.

This chain uses TRBV5-6 with TRBJ1-1; possibly TRBD1 for D (5 bases). The CDR3 sequence is 14 residues long. Germline CDR1 is SGHDT and CDR2 is YYEEEE. The V and J ends lost 4 bases and 1 base respectively, with 11 bases between them. The DNA of the CDR3 is TGTGCCAGCAGCCCTATGGACAAGAACACTGAAGCTTTCTTT. Translated, it gives CASSPMDKNTEAFF.

This chain links TRBV4-3 with TRBJ2-7; the match to TRBD2 covers 9 bases. Losses at the gene ends were 2 bases for V and 6 bases for J; bases not matched to a gene: 17. The CDR3 runs 18 residues. Germline V gene lookup returns CDR1 LGHNA and CDR2 YSLEER. The DNA for the CDR3 is TGCGCCAGCAGCCAATCTGCCGTAACGGCGGGAGGGCCAGGCGAGCAGTACTTC. It translates to CASSQSAVTAGGPGEQYF.

This sequence joins TRBV5-1 and TRBJ2-7, with D possibly being TRBD1 (7 bases). CDR3 size: 14 residues. Germline V gives CDR1 SGHRS, CDR2 YFSETQ. V was pared by 2 bases and J by 3 bases, with 12 bases between. The chain's CDR3 is CASSLSRDSYEQYF. CDR3 DNA sequence: TGCGCCAGCAGCTTATCGCGGGACAGCTACGAGCAGTACTTC.

The chain recombines TRBV6-1 with TRBJ1-1, with a possible D match to TRBD1 (5 bases). Trimming removed 0 bases at V and 5 bases at J, with 13 bases between. Germline V gene sequence: CDR1 MNHNS, CDR2 SASEGT. The CDR3 extends over 15 amino acids. The CDR3 DNA reads TGTGCCAGCAGTGAAGCGCAGGGCGTTAAGACTGAAGCTTTCTTT. This codes for CASSEAQGVKTEAFF.